The clone carrying this T cell receptor beta chain occurred many times. Its antigen is as yet unknown. This sample stems from a study of neurological immune-mediated disorders. Whole-study results and caveats: The authors found no clinical or MRI feature associated with the multiple sclerosis repertoire cluster. When the repertoires were sorted by phylogenetic grouping, those of 18 of 34 multiple sclerosis patients ended up in one related-CDR3 cluster, a possible signature.

The CDR3 has 17 amino acids. Germline CDR1 and CDR2: MNHNS and SASEGT. V dropped 6 bases and J dropped 2 bases, with 22 bases sitting between them. Each CDR3 protein is one row after TCRdb ran MiXCR on the 5' RACE reads. In the table there are some 41,000 distinct CDR3 sequences, approximately 2.4% of which are singletons. What was sequenced was PBMCs. The sequence came from a man in his thirties or forties with multiple sclerosis. The chain recombines TRBV6-1 with TRBJ2-5; possible D gene TRBD1, 8 bases. CDR3 bases: TGTGCCAGCAGCCGGGGGGTCGAGACAGGGGTTCAAGAGACCCAGTACTTC. Its protein product is CASSRGVETGVQETQYF.